One sample yielded the 25 T cell receptor beta chains listed below, sequenced in a study of identical twins. Using its own MiXCR run on the 5' RACE reads, TCRdb lists one record per CDR3 protein. Altogether 1.5 million to 2 million distinct CDR3 sequences are present, more than 30% being singletons, with the ten largest covering about 0.3%. What was sequenced was cord blood. These receptors all stem from a newborn girl in good health.

The chain joins TRBV30 to TRBJ2-3, with 13 positions matching TRBD2. Trimming at V came to 3 bases and at J to 3 bases, leaving 6 bases not matched to a gene. The CDR3 is made up of 16 amino acids. The germline V gene encodes CDR1 GTSNPN and CDR2 SVGIG (reference sequence). The CDR3 protein is CAWSTGLAGRTDTQYF. Written as DNA, the CDR3 is TGTGCCTGGAGCACGGGACTAGCGGGAAGGACAGATACGCAGTATTTT.

The chain employs TRBV5-1 and TRBJ2-4; possibly TRBD1 or TRBD2 for D (5 bases each). V lost 0 bases and J 0 bases, leaving 10 bases between the germline ends. This CDR3 has 16 amino acids. Germline values: CDR1 SGHRS, CDR2 YFSETQ. The CDR3, as DNA: TGCGCCAGCAGCTTGGCCAGGGCGGGAGCCAAAAACATTCAGTACTTC. Translation: CASSLARAGAKNIQYF. The full variable domain, its missing parts supplied by reference TRBV5-1 and TRBJ2-4, is KAGVTQTPRYLIKTRGQQVTLSCSPISGHRSVSWYQQTPGQGLQFLFEYFSETQRNKGNFPGRFSGRQFSNSRSEMNVSTLELGDSALYLCASSLARAGAKNIQYFGAGTRLSVL.

The genes are TRBV20-1 and TRBJ2-7, with TRBD2 matching 7 bases. The CDR3 totals 13 residues. Germline V gene sequence: CDR1 DFQATT, CDR2 SNEGSKA (reference sequence). The V gene end was trimmed by 7 bases and the J gene end by 0 bases; junction bases not matched to a gene: 6. The CDR3 DNA reads TGCAGTGGTCAGGGCGGGAGCTCCTACGAGCAGTACTTC. This encodes CSGQGGSSYEQYF.

The chain links TRBV2 to TRBJ2-5; TRBD2 matches 7 bases. The CDR3 sequence is 16 residues long. Per the germline V gene, CDR1 is SNHLY and CDR2 is FYNNEI. V was clipped by 7 bases and J by 7 bases; unmatched bases: 18. CDR3 amino acids: CASNYFSGTVPGTQYF. In nucleotides, the CDR3 is TGTGCCAGCAATTACTTCAGCGGGACCGTCCCGGGGACCCAGTACTTC.

This chain links TRBV20-1 with TRBJ2-5, with TRBD2 identical over 10 bases. V trimming: 6 bases; J trimming: 11 bases; junction bases outside the gene matches: 12. This CDR3 has 13 residues. Per the germline V gene, CDR1 is DFQATT and CDR2 is SNEGSKA (reference sequence). The CDR3 loop reads CSALAGDHNEQYF. The CDR3 DNA reads TGCAGTGCGCTAGCGGGGGATCATAATGAGCAGTACTTC.

This rearrangement joins TRBV28 to TRBJ1-5, with D maybe TRBD1 (5 bases). V lost 3 bases, J lost 2 bases, and 11 bases lay in between. The CDR3 has 15 residues. From germline, CDR1 is MDHEN and CDR2 SYDVKM. CDR3 DNA sequence: TGTGCCAGCAGTTTCAGGGTTAGGGGCAATCAGCCCCAGCATTTT. This codes for CASSFRVRGNQPQHF.

Notes on this clonotype: One junction end disagrees with the germline gene, perhaps due to a read error. The chain is built from TRBV27 and TRBJ2-7, with D maybe TRBD2 (6 bases). The CDR3 covers 15 residues. Germline CDR1 is MNHEY and CDR2 is SMNVEV (reference sequence). The CDR3 DNA reads as TGTGCCAGCAGCTTATGGCGGGAAGTAGGGAATGAGCAGTACTTC. Its protein product is CASSLWREVGNEQYF.

V is TRBV5-1 and J is TRBJ1-1; D may be TRBD1 (5 bases). CDR1 and CDR2 (germline): SGHRS, YFSETQ. The CDR3 extends over 16 amino acids. Trimming removed 0 bases at V and 1 base at J, with 13 bases between. The CDR3 spells CASSLVLGGKNTEAFF. In DNA form, the CDR3 reads TGCGCCAGCAGCTTGGTTCTTGGGGGAAAGAACACTGAAGCTTTCTTT.

This clonotype was seen a few times. V is TRBV2 and J is TRBJ1-2, with D hard to call. Germline V CDR1 and CDR2: SNHLY, FYNNEI. The V gene lost 0 bases and the J gene lost 8 bases, with 13 bases spanning the gap. The CDR3 runs to 14 residues. CDR3 bases: TGTGCCAGCAGTGAAGCGGGTCCTGGGTTCGGCTACACCTTC. It encodes CASSEAGPGFGYTF.

The V and J genes are TRBV5-1 and TRBJ2-3, with D hard to call. The V and J ends lost 5 bases and 2 bases respectively, with 15 bases between them. The CDR3 runs to 15 residues. The V gene's germline CDR1 is SGHRS and CDR2 YFSETQ. The CDR3 sequence is CASRLGRPSTDTQYF. CDR3 DNA sequence: TGCGCCAGCAGACTCGGGCGGCCTTCCACAGATACGCAGTATTTT.

This sequence joins TRBV5-1 and TRBJ2-7; D is perhaps TRBD1 (6 bases). The length of the CDR3 is 16 residues. Germline V lookup: CDR1 SGHRS, CDR2 YFSETQ. The ends were cut back, 0 bases at V and 0 bases at J, with 13 bases in the middle. The chain's CDR3 is CASSLEQGLYSYEQYF. CDR3 bases: TGCGCCAGCAGCTTGGAACAGGGTCTGTACTCCTACGAGCAGTACTTC.

This clonotype has at least ten counts. The J gene is TRBJ2-5, the V gene TRBV25-1, with a possible D match to TRBD2 (5 bases). The V end was cut by 2 bases, the J end by 4 bases, with 5 bases between. The CDR3 covers 12 residues. The germline CDR1 and CDR2 sequences are MGHDK and SYGVNS. The CDR3: CASSEGLETQYF. The CDR3 DNA reads TGTGCCAGCAGTGAAGGACTAGAGACCCAGTACTTC.

CDR3: CASSFGRLANTQYF. The CDR3 region has the DNA TGTGCCAGCAGTTTTGGGAGACTAGCGAATACGCAGTATTTT. The V call is TRBV12-3 or TRBV12-4, the J call TRBJ2-3; 8 bases match TRBD2. This CDR3 spans 14 amino acids. Unmatched junction bases numbered 6, after V lost 3 bases and J lost 7 bases.

This clonotype came up a few times. The chain employs TRBV20-1 and TRBJ2-1; 7 bases line up with TRBD1. Germline lookup yields CDR1 DFQATT and CDR2 SNEGSKA (reference sequence). The V segment lost 3 bases and the J segment 1 base; nucleotides outside the gene matches: 6. This CDR3 spans 15 amino acids. The CDR3 DNA follows: TGCAGTGCTAGCCCCGGGACAGTGTCCTACAATGAGCAGTTCTTC. As protein: CSASPGTVSYNEQFF.

The gene calls are TRBV6-1 and TRBJ2-1, with D unclear. The J call is in doubt because the DNA end fits TRBJ2-7 better. Germline values: CDR1 MNHNS, CDR2 SASEGT. The CDR3 is made up of 14 amino acids. The CDR3 here is CASSTHRARNEQYF. For the CDR3, the DNA is TGTGCCAGCAGTACCCACCGCGCTAGGAATGAGCAGTACTTC.

This chain connects TRBV12-5 to TRBJ2-5; D is tentatively TRBD1 or TRBD2 (5 bases each). There are 14 residues in the CDR3. Per the germline V gene, CDR1 is LGHNT and CDR2 is FRNRAP. With 7 bases removed from V and 3 bases from J, the gap between germline ends came to 15 bases. In DNA, the CDR3 is TGTGCTAGTGCCAGGACTGGGGCCGAAGAGACCCAGTACTTC. Its protein is CASARTGAEETQYF. The variable domain in full, with the rest retrieved from reference TRBV12-5 and TRBJ2-5, is DARVTQTPRHKVTEMGQEVTMRCQPILGHNTVFWYRQTMMQGLELLAYFRNRAPLDDSGMPKDRFSAEMPDATLATLKIQPSEPRDSAVYFCASARTGAEETQYFGPGTRLLVL.

Of note for this clonotype: Relative to the germline gene, one junction end is altered; a read error may explain this. This CDR3 is CTSSPNGAVQQETQYF. The DNA of the CDR3 is TGTACCAGCAGCCCAAACGGGGCAGTTCAACAAGAGACCCAGTACTTC. V gene TRBV7-9 combines with J gene TRBJ2-7; D might be TRBD1 or TRBD2, each matching 5 bases. Judging by the DNA end, TRBJ2-5 fits better; the J call may be wrong. Germline CDR1 SEHNR, CDR2 FQNEAQ (reference sequence). There are 16 residues in the CDR3.

The chain combines TRBV12-3 or TRBV12-4 with TRBJ1-3, with 7 bases aligning to TRBD1. The CDR3 is 15 amino acids. The V gene end was trimmed by 0 bases and the J gene end by 4 bases; junction bases not matched to a gene: 3. The CDR3 here is CASSLAGGTGNTIYF. The CDR3 DNA is TGTGCCAGCAGTTTAGCAGGGGGCACAGGAAACACCATATATTTT.

This clonotype was seen a few times. J is TRBJ2-5 and V is TRBV5-1; 7 nucleotides match TRBD2. J gave up 1 base and V 3 bases, and 6 bases lay outside the gene matches. The CDR3 extends over 15 amino acids. Germline V gene data show CDR1 as SGHRS and CDR2 as YFSETQ. CDR3 region: CASSSLGLGQETQYF. Here the CDR3 DNA reads TGCGCCAGCAGCTCCCTCGGACTAGGCCAAGAGACCCAGTACTTC.

The chain uses TRBV28 and TRBJ1-6; D is undetermined. This CDR3 has 12 amino acids. With 2 bases removed from V and 10 bases from J, the gap between germline ends came to 6 bases. From germline, CDR1 is MDHEN and CDR2 SYDVKM. Here the CDR3 DNA reads TGTGCCAGCAGTTTAAGGCTATCACCCCTCCACTTT. Translating gives CASSLRLSPLHF.

This chain uses TRBV5-6 with TRBJ2-5, with TRBD2 matching over 7 bases. The germline V gene has CDR1 SGHDT and CDR2 YYEEEE. Trimming removed 0 bases from V and 11 bases from J; junction bases left unmatched: 13. This CDR3 is 15 amino acids long. CDR3 DNA sequence: TGTGCCAGCAGCTTGGAACTAGCGCACCACAATGAGCAGTACTTC. Translated: CASSLELAHHNEQYF.

The chain employs TRBV30 and TRBJ2-4, with a possible D match to TRBD2 (6 bases). The closer fit of TRBJ2-5 to the DNA end suggests the J call may be wrong. Germline CDR1 is GTSNPN and CDR2 is SVGIG (reference sequence). The CDR3 runs to 12 residues. The DNA of the CDR3 is TGTGCCTGGGGGGACTTTCAAGAGACCCAGTACTTC. Its translation: CAWGDFQETQYF.

This clonotype was observed a few times. V is TRBV7-2 and J is TRBJ1-4; D might be TRBD1 (6 bases). V was cut by 1 base and J by 7 bases, with 13 bases left in between. Germline CDR1 and CDR2: SGHTA and FQGNSA. This CDR3 has 15 amino acids. This CDR3 is CASSLVTGRGEKLFF. For the CDR3, the DNA is TGTGCCAGCAGCTTAGTTACAGGGCGCGGTGAAAAACTGTTTTTT. Full variable domain (outside the CDR3, taken from reference TRBV7-2 and TRBJ1-4): GAGVSQSPSNKVTEKGKDVELRCDPISGHTALYWYRQSLGQGLEFLIYFQGNSAPDKSGLPSDRFSAERTGGSVSTLTIQRTQQEDSAVYLCASSLVTGRGEKLFFGSGTQLSVL.

The chain links TRBV5-1 to TRBJ2-1, with D maybe TRBD2 (6 bases). This CDR3 comprises 16 residues. Germline V gene lookup returns CDR1 SGHRS and CDR2 YFSETQ. The V and J ends lost 4 bases and 0 bases respectively, with 14 bases between them. Here the CDR3 reads CASSPPRGISYNEQFF. Written as DNA, the CDR3 is TGCGCCAGCAGCCCTCCTCGGGGGATCTCCTACAATGAGCAGTTCTTC.

This clonotype was detected only a few times. This chain joins TRBV6-6 and TRBJ2-7, with D perhaps TRBD2 (6 bases). The CDR3 runs 16 residues. The V end was cut by 6 bases, the J end by 0 bases, with 18 bases between. CDR1 is MNHNY and CDR2 is SVGAGI in the germline V gene (reference sequence). The DNA of the CDR3 is TGTGCCAGCAGATTGGGCAAGCGGGCGAGCTCCTACGAGCAGTACTTC. Translated, it gives CASRLGKRASSYEQYF.